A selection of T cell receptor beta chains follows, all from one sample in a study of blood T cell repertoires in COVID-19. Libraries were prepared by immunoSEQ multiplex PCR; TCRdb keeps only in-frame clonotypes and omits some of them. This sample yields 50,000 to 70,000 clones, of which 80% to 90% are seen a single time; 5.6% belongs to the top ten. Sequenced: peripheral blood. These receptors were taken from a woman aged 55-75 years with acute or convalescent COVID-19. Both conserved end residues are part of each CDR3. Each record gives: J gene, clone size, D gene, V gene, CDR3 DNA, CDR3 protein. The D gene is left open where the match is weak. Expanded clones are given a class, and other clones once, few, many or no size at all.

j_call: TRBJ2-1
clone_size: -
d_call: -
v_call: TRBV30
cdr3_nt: TGTGCCTGGAGTGTATGGGAAGAGGGTGAGCAGTTCTTC
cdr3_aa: CAWSVWEEGEQFF

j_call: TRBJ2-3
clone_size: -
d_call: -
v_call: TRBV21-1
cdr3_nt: TGTGCCAGCAGCAAAGCGCAGGGAACTAGCACAGATACGCAGTATTTT
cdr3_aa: CASSKAQGTSTDTQYF

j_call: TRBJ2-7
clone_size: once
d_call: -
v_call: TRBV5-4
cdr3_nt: TGTGCCAGCAGCTCGTATTACGAGCAGTACTTC
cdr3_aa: CASSSYYEQYF

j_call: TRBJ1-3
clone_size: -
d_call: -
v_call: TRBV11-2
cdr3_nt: TGTGCCAGCAGCTCCTTACAGGGTCTTGGAAACACCATATATTTT
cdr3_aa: CASSSLQGLGNTIYF

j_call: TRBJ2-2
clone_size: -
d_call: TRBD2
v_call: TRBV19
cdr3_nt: TGTGCCAGTAGTATATCTAGCGGCGCGAACACCGGGGAGCTGTTTTTT
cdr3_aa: CASSISSGANTGELFF

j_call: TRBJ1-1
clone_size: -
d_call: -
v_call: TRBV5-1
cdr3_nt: TGCGCCAGCAGCCCCGCCTGGCGGGGGGGAAACACTGAAGCTTTCTTT
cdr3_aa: CASSPAWRGGNTEAFF

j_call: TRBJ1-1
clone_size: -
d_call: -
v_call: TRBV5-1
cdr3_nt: TGCGCCAGCACGAGAGCCCGGGGGGCAGAAGCTTTCTTT
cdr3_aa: CASTRARGAEAFF

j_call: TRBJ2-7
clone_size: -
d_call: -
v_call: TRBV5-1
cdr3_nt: TGCGCCAGCAGCTTTGGCAGCTCCTACGAGCAGTACTTC
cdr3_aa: CASSFGSSYEQYF

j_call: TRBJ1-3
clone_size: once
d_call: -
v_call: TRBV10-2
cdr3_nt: TGCGCCAGCAGTGAGTCTAGGAGAGGAAACACCATATATTTT
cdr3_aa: CASSESRRGNTIYF

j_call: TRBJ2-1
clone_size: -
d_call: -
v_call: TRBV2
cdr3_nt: TGTGCCAGCAGTGAATTCCAGGAACACGGTGAGCAGTTCTTC
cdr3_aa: CASSEFQEHGEQFF

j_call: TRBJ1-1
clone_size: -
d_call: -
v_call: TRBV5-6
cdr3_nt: TGTGCCAGCAGCGGTTCAGGATACTTTGAAGCTTTCTTT
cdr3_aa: CASSGSGYFEAFF

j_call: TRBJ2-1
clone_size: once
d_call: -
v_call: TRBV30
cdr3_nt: TGTGCCGGATGGAGCCCCCCCTACAATGAGCAGTTCTTC
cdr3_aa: CAGWSPPYNEQFF

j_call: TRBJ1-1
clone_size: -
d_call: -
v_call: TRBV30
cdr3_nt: TGTGCCTGGAGTGTACGGGGGAACACTGAAGCTTTCTTT
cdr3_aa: CAWSVRGNTEAFF

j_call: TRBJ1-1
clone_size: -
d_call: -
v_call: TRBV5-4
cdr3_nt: TGTGCCAGCAGCTTGGACGGGGTTTCTGAAGCTTTCTTT
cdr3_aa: CASSLDGVSEAFF

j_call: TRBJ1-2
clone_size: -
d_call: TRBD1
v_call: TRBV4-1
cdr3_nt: TGCGCCAGCAGCCAAGACGGACAGGGAGATACCTATGGCTACACCTTC
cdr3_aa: CASSQDGQGDTYGYTF

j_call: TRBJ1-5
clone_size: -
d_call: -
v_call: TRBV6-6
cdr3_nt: TGTGCCAGCAGTACCCCGAGGGAGCCCCAGCATTTT
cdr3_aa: CASSTPREPQHF

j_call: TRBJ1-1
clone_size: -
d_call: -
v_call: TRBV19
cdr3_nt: TGTGCCAGTAGTATCCCCCTCGGGGGGGGCGGCACTGAAGCTTTCTTT
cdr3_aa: CASSIPLGGGGTEAFF

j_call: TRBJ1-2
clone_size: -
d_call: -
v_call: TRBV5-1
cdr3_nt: TGCGCCAGCAGTTACGACGGAGCTAACTATGGCTACACCTTC
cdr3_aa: CASSYDGANYGYTF

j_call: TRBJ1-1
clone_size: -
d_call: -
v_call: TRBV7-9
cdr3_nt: TGTGCCAGCAGCTTAGTTCCCCTAGCGGGTCCGAGGGCCGGTCCTGAAGCTTTCTTT
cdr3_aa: CASSLVPLAGPRAGPEAFF

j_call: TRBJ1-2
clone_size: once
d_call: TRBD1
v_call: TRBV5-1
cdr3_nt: TGCGCCAGCAGCTCACAGACAGGGGACTATGGCTACACCTTC
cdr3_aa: CASSSQTGDYGYTF

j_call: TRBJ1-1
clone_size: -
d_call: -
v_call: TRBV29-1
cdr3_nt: TGCAGCGTTGTGGGAGAAACTGAAGCTTTCTTT
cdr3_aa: CSVVGETEAFF